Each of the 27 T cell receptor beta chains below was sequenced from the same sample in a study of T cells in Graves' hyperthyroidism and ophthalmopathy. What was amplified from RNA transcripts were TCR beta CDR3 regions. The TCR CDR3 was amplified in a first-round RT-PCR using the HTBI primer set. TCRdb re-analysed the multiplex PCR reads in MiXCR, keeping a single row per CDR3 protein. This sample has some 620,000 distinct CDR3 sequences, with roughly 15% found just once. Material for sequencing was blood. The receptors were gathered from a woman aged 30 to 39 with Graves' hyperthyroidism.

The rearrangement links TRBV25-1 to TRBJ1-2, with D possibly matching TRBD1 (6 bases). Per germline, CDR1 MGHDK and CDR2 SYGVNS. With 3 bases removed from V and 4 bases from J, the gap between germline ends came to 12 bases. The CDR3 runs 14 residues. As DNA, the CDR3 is TGTGCCAGCAGTGAGGGCGGACAGATCTATGGCTACACCTTC. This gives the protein CASSEGGQIYGYTF.

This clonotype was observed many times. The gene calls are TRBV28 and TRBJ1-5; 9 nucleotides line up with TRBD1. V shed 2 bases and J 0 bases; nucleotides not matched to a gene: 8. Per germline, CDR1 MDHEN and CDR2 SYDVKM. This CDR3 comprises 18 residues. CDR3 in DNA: TGTGCCAGCAGTTTAGCCGGGACAGGGTGGCTTAGCAATCAGCCCCAGCATTTT. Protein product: CASSLAGTGWLSNQPQHF.

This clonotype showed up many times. The DNA for the CDR3 is TGCAGTGGTGTACTAATCGGGTACAATGAGCAGTTCTTC. As protein: CSGVLIGYNEQFF. The V call is TRBV20-1, the J call TRBJ2-1; the D is unclear. Germline V gives CDR1 DFQATT, CDR2 SNEGSKA (reference sequence). Trimming shortened V by 7 bases and J by 4 bases, and 14 bases separated the two germline ends. The CDR3 is 13 amino acids.

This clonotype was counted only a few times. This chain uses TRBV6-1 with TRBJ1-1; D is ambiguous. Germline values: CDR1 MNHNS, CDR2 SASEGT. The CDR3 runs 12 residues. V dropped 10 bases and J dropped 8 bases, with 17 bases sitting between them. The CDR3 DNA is TGTGCCACCCTTACGCTCGGCGGGGAAGCTTTCTTT. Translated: CATLTLGGEAFF.

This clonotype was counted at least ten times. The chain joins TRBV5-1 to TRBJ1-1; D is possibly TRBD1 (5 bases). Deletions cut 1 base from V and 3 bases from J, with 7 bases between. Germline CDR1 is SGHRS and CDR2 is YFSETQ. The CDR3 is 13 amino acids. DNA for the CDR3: TGCGCCAGCAGCTTGAGGGGTGACACTGAAGCTTTCTTT. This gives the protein CASSLRGDTEAFF.

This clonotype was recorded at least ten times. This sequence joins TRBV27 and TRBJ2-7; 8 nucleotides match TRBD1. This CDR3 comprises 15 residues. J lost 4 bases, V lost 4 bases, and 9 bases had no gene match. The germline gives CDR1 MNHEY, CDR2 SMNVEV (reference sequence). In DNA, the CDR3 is TGTGCCAGCAGTTATTCGACAGGGGACGTTTACGAGCAGTACTTC. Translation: CASSYSTGDVYEQYF.

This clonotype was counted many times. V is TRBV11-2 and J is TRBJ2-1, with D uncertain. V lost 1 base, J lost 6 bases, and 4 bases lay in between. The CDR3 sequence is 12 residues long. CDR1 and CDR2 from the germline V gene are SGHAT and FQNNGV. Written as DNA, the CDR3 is TGTGCCAGCAGCTTAGCCAGCAATGAGCAGTTCTTC. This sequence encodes CASSLASNEQFF.

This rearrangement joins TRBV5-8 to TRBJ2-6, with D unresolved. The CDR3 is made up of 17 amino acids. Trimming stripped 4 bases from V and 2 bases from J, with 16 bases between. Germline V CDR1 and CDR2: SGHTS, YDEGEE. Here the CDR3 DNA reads TGTGCCAGCAGCGTCGGGTACTTTCGCCCTGGGGCCAACGTCCTGACTTTC. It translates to CASSVGYFRPGANVLTF.

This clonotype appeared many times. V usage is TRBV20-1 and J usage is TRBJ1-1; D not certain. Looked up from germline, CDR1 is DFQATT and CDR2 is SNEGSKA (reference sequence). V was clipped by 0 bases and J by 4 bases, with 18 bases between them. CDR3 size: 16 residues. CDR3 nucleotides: TGCAGTGCTAGAGAGTCCGTAATGAGGGTGGGCACTGAAGCTTTCTTT. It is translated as CSARESVMRVGTEAFF.

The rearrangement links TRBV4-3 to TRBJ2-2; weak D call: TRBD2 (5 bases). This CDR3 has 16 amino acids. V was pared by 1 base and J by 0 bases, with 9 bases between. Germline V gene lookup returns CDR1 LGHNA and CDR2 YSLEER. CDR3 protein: CASSQGSGTNTGELFF. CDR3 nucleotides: TGCGCCAGCAGCCAAGGTTCGGGGACGAACACCGGGGAGCTGTTTTTT.

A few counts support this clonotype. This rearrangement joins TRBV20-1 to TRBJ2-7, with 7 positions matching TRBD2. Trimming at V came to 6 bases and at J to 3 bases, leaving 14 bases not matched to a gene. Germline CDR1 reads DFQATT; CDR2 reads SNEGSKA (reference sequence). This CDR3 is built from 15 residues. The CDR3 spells CSANPSAGVGYEQYF. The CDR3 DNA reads TGCAGTGCAAATCCTAGCGCGGGAGTTGGCTACGAGCAGTACTTC.

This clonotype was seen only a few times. CDR3 bases: TGTGCCAGCAGCCCCACAGGTTCTGATGGTTCACCCCTCCACTTT. This sequence encodes CASSPTGSDGSPLHF. The gene calls are TRBV3-1 and TRBJ1-6; possibly TRBD1 for D (5 bases). The germline V gene encodes CDR1 LGHDT and CDR2 YNNKEL (reference sequence). This CDR3 comprises 15 residues. V gave up 4 bases and J gave up 9 bases, with 16 bases separating them.

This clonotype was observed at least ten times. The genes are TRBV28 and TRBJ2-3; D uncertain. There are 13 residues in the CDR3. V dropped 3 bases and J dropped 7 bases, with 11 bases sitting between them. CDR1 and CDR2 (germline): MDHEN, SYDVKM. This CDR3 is CASSFPSVNTQYF. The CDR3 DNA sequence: TGTGCCAGCAGTTTCCCCTCTGTTAATACGCAGTATTTT.

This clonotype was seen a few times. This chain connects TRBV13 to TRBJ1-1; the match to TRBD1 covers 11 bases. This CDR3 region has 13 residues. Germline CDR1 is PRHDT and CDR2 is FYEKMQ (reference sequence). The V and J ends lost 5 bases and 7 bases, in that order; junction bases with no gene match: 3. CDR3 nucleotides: TGTGCCAGCAGCGGACAGGGGGCGGGTGAAGCTTTCTTT. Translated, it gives CASSGQGAGEAFF.

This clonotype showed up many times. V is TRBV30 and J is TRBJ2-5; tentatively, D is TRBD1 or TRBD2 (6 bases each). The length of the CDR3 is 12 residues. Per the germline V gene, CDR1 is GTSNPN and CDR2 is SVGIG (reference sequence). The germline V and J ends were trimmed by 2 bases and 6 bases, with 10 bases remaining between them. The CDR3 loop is CAWSTGAQTQYF. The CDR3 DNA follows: TGTGCCTGGAGTACGGGGGCACAGACCCAGTACTTC.

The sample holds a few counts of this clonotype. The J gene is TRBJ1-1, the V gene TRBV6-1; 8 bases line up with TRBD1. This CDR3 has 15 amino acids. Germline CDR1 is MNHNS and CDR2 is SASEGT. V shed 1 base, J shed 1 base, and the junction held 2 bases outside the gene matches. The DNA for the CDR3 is TGTGCCAGCAGTGAAGGGACAGGGAAGAACACTGAAGCTTTCTTT. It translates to CASSEGTGKNTEAFF.

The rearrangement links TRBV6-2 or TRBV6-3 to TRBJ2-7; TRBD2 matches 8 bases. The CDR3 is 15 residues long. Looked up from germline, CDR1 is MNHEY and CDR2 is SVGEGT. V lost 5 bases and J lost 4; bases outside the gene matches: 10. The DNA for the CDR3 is TGTGCCAGCAGTACAAATAGCGGGACCTTATACGAGCAGTACTTC. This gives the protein CASSTNSGTLYEQYF.

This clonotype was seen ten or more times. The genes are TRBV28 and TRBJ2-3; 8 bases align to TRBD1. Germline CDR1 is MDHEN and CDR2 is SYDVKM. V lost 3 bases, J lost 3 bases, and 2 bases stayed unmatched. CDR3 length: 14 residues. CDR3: CASSLGDRTDTQYF. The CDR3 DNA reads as TGTGCCAGCAGTTTGGGGGACAGGACAGATACGCAGTATTTT.

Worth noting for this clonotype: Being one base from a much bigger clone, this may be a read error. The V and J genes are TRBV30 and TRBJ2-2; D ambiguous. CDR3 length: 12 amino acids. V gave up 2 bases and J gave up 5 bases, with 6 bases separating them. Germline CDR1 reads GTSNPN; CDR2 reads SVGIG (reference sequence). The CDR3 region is CAWSIGTGELFF. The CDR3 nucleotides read TGTGCCTGGAGTATAGGTACCGGGGAGCTGTTTTTT.

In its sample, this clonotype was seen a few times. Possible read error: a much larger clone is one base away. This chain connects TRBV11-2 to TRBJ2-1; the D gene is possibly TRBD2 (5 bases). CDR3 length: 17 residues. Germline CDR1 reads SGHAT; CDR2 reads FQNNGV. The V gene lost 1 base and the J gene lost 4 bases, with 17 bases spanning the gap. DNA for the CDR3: TGTGCCAGCAGCTTAGGAAGGAGGCTAGTGGATTACAATGAGCAGTTCTTC. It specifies CASSLGRRLVDYNEQFF. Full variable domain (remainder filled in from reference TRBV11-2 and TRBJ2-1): EAGVAQSPRYKIIEKRQSVAFWCNPISGHATLYWYQQILGQGPKLLIQFQNNGVVDDSQLPKDRFSAERLKGVDSTLKIQPAKLEDSAVYLCASSLGRRLVDYNEQFFGPGTRLTVL.

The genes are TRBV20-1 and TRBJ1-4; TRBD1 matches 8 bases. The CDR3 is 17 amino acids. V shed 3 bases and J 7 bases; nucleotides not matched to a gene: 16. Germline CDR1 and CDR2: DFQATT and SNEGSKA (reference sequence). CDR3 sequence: CSARASGTGFVTEKLFF. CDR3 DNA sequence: TGCAGTGCTAGGGCGTCCGGGACAGGCTTCGTAACTGAAAAACTGTTTTTT.

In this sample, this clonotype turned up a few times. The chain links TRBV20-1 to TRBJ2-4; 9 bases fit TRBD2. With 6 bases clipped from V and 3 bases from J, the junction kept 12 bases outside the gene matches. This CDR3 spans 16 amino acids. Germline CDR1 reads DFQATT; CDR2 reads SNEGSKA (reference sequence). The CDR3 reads CSAPAGGRSGKNIQYF. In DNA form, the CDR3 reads TGCAGTGCCCCGGCGGGAGGGCGCTCTGGCAAAAACATTCAGTACTTC.

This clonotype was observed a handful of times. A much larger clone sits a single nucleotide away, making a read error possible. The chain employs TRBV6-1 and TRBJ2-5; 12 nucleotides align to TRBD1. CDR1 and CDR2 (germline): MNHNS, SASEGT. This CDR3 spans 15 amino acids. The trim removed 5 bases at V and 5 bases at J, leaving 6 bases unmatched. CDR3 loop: CASSPTGTGGETQYF. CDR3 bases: TGTGCCAGCAGTCCAACCGGGACAGGGGGCGAGACCCAGTACTTC.

The CDR3 protein is CASSLGGLAGLDEQYF. The CDR3 DNA reads as TGTGCCAGCAGCTTGGGGGGACTAGCGGGATTGGACGAGCAGTACTTC. This chain links TRBV7-8 with TRBJ2-7; 13 bases match TRBD2. With V trimmed by 3 bases and J by 5 bases, 7 bases remained unmatched. The CDR3 length is 16 residues. The germline V gene encodes CDR1 SGHVS and CDR2 FQNEAQ.

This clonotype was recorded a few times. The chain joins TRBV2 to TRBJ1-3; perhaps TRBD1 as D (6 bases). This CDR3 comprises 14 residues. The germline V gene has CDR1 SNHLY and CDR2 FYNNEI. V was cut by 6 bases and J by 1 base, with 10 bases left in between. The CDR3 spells CASSPDRSGNTIYF. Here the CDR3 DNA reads TGTGCCAGCAGCCCAGACAGGTCTGGAAACACCATATATTTT.

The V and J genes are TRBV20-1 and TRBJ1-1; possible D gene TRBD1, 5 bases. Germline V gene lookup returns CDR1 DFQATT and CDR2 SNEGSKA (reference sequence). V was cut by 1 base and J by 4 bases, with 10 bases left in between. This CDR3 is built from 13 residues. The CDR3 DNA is TGCAGTGCTAGAGTAGGGGTACGCACTGAAGCTTTCTTT. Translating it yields CSARVGVRTEAFF.

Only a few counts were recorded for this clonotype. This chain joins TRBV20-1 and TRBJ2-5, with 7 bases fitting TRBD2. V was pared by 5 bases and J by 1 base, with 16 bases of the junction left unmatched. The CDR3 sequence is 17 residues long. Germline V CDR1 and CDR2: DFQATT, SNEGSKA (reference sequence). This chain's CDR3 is CSAARAGEHITQETQYF. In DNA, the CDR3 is TGCAGTGCTGCCAGGGCGGGAGAGCATATAACCCAAGAGACCCAGTACTTC.